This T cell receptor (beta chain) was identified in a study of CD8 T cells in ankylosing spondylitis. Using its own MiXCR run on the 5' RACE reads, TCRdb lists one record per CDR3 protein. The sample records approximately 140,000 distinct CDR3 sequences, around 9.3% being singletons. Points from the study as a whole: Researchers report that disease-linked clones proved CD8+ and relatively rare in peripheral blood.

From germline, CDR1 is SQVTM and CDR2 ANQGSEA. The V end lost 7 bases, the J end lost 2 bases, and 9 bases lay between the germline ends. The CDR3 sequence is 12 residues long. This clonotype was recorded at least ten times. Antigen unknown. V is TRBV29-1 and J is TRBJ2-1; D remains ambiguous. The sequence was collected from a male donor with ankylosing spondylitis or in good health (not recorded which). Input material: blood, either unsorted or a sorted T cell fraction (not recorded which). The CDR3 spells CSAAWAYNEQFF. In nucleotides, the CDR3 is TGCAGCGCTGCGTGGGCCTACAATGAGCAGTTCTTC.